One T cell receptor (beta chain) is described in this entry. Its target is not known. The source of the sample is a study of long-term antiretroviral therapy in people with HIV. Overall study: By about a decade, the earliest samples predate the 2015 immediate-ART recommendation. Study findings and constraints: ART adherence, viral resistance and therapy changes were not recorded. Before ART, certain clones expanded, and these dominated the repertoire at all time points.

Running of the v3.0 immunoSEQ assay took place at survey level. This table comes from immunoSEQ multiplex PCR, and its TCRdb copy is limited to in-frame clones, with some not included. This table has 30,000 to 40,000 clones, approximately 83% appearing once. This CDR3 is 14 amino acids long. V dropped 7 bases and J dropped 2 bases, with 12 bases sitting between them. Germline loops: CDR1 MNHEY, CDR2 SVGAGI. The rearrangement links TRBV6-5 to TRBJ1-5; D is uncertain. The input for sequencing was unsorted PBMCs, taken 0.4 years before starting antiretroviral therapy. This TCR was sampled from a man between 18 and 35 years old with HIV. CDR3 nucleotide sequence: TGTGCCAGCATGGTGACACCTGGCAATCAGCCCCAGCATTTT. Its translation is CASMVTPGNQPQHF.